Only a few counts were recorded for the clone carrying this T cell receptor (beta chain). What it binds is not known. The junction shows a germline mismatch at one end, possibly a read error. TCRdb analysed the RT-PCR reads with MiXCR anew, one entry per CDR3 protein. The profile shows hundreds of thousands of distinct CDR3 sequences, 12% to 15% of them singletons. This sample stems from a study of response to subunit inactivated influenza vaccine. Study results and limitations: T cells newly recruited by each seasonal influenza vaccination are few, the authors suggested.

The germline CDR1 and CDR2 sequences are SSHAT and FNYEAQ (reference sequence). The CDR3 runs to 16 residues. The specimen was PBMCs from blood, collected 14 to 15 days before vaccination. The origin of this receptor is a man aged 45 to 65 who received an inactivated influenza vaccine. The genes are TRBV7-7 and TRBJ2-3, with 15 bases matching TRBD2. CDR3 in amino acids: CASSPGLAGGADTQYF. CDR3 coding DNA: TGTGCTAGCAGCCCCGGACTAGCGGGGGGGGCAGATACGCAGTATTTT.